This paragraph covers one T cell receptor beta chain sequence. The antigen remains unidentified. The data originate from a study of cytomegalovirus exposure and HLA in healthy donors. Study-level findings and limits: With high specificity and sensitivity, the classifier reportedly diagnosed cytomegalovirus status. TRBV6-2, TRBV6-3 and some other V segments were excluded as indistinguishable. In most subjects, TCR beta sequences reportedly gave accurate predictions of HLA-A and HLA-B alleles.

It was with 60 Vbeta and 13 Jbeta primers that the PCR ran. Repertoires were generated with immunoSEQ multiplex PCR, while TCRdb's copy carries only in-frame clones and drops some. The sample records 97,000 or so clones, approximately 70% being singletons. Trimming took 4 bases from V and 0 from J; bases not matched to a gene: 9. There are 18 residues in the CDR3. Germline V gene sequence: CDR1 SGHKS, CDR2 YYEKEE (reference sequence). The chain joins TRBV5-5 to TRBJ2-6; TRBD2 matches 8 bases. Source material: PBMCs. The receptor's source is a man aged 45 to 65 in good health and CMV-seronegative. The CDR3 loop reads CASSPILAGHSGANVLTF. In DNA form, the CDR3 reads TGTGCCAGCAGCCCGATTCTAGCGGGCCACTCTGGGGCCAACGTCCTGACTTTC.